The text below deals with one T cell receptor (beta chain). Its antigen remains unidentified. TCRdb records NextSeq 550 as the sequencer. The Human TCR Profiling Kit (MiLaboratory) was used to make UMI-labeled 5' RACE TRB cDNA libraries. The full amount of extracted RNA was used for cDNA synthesis, and the full amount of resulting cDNA was used for PCR amplification. Libraries were prepared in parallel with an identical number of PCR cycles. As for the authors' bioinformatics: About 50,000 +/- 9,200 unique UMI-labeled TRB cDNA molecules per library were extracted with MIGEC and MiXCR, with at least two reads per UMI required. Each library averaged roughly 40,000 +/- 10,000 functional in-frame TRB CDR3 nucleotide clonotypes without stop codons. After downsampling to 5000 UMI-labeled TRB molecules per sample, diversity metrics, including normalized Shannon-Wiener and Chao1, were computed in VDJtools. VDJtools was used to calculate clonotype-size-weighted physicochemical properties of the central five CDR3 residues, namely interaction energy, strength, volume and Kidera factor 4. TCRdb reprocessed the reads and lists each CDR3 protein sequence as a single entry, with no DNA. These V and J calls originate from TCRdb's pipeline instead of the authors' own analysis. The table for this sample records approximately 65,000 distinct CDR3 sequences. The ten largest make up roughly 0.74% of the sample.

The record originates from a study of CXCR3-negative and CXCR3-positive naive CD8 T cells (dated by TCRdb to between 2018 and 2020). The study in broad terms: In total, 120 million to 150 million TRB reads were obtained, which works out to roughly 1.5 +/- 0.3 million reads per library. Diversity and physicochemical repertoire analyses were performed on around ten donors pooled from two independent experiments. The TRBV-TRBJ cluster analysis covered naive subsets from several donors and memory cells from 3 donors.

Broad study findings and their caveats: Because surface CD5, which has been linked to self-reactivity in mice, was comparable between naive subsets, TCR interaction strength was also inferred from TRB CDR3 physicochemical properties. Freshly isolated PBMCs were used for most assays because CXCR3 expression went down partially after cryopreservation. Naive CXCR3-negative and CXCR3-positive cells from the same donor showed similar TRBV-TRBJ usage, whereas memory cells showed distinct patterns. TRB CDR3s from CXCR3-positive naive cells showed higher hydrophobicity (lower Kidera factor 4), lower energy, and higher strength and volume indices than CXCR3-negative naive cells. Comparably high repertoire diversity was found in both naive subsets, whereas much lower repertoire diversity was found in memory CD8+ T cells.

Each CD8+ T cell subset was flow-sorted in triplicate, and a few hundred thousand cells per subset were placed directly into RLT lysis buffer. Naive CD8+ T cells were defined stringently as CD45RO-CCR7+CD27+CD95- to exclude memory contaminants. Standard density gradient centrifugation was used to isolate peripheral blood mononuclear cells from buffy coats. A FACSAria III was used to flow-sort naive CD8+ T cells into CXCR3-negative and CXCR3-positive populations. Total RNA was extracted from sorted cells using an RNeasy Mini Kit. The CDR3 measures 18 amino acids from cysteine to phenylalanine. No DNA is recorded. CDR1 and CDR2, looked up from the germline V gene, are LGHNA and YSLEER.

This TCR came from a human donor in good health. Some clones in this sample may be carry-over from other donors' samples. Recombination joined TRBV4-3 with TRBJ1-1. Sequencing input: naive CXCR3+ CD8+ T cells from blood. The cell subset or site label, read with the paper, signifies: CD45RO-CCR7+CD27+CD95- naive CD8+ T cells expressing CXCR3 (TNR3+). CDR3 sequence: CASSQDSVRVGVGTEAFF.